The 27 T cell receptor beta chains given below trace back to one sample, sequenced in a study of blood T cells in healthy people across ages. The use of a sample-barcoded 5' primer and a J-beta primer mix characterized a second PCR of roughly 6 to 11 cycles. One entry per CDR3 protein results from TCRdb running MiXCR on the 5' RACE reads. The sample yields fewer than 2,000,000 distinct CDR3 sequences, almost 35% seen once. Sequenced input: blood. The receptors were sampled from a woman aged 25 to 39 in good health.

The rearrangement joins TRBV20-1 to TRBJ2-1; 12 bases are a match to TRBD2. The CDR3 runs 13 residues. Germline CDR1 and CDR2: DFQATT and SNEGSKA (reference sequence). The CDR3 protein is CIVGTSGYNEQFF. The CDR3 DNA reads as TGCATCGTCGGGACTAGCGGGTACAATGAGCAGTTCTTC.

This clonotype was seen only a few times. This chain joins TRBV6-2 or TRBV6-3 and TRBJ2-7; D gene ambiguous. CDR3 length equals 11 residues. Trimming shortened V by 6 bases and J by 7 bases, and 10 bases separated the two germline ends. Germline-derived CDR1 and CDR2 are MNHEY and SVGEGT. The DNA of the CDR3 is TGTGCCAGCAGCAACAGAAAAGAGCAGTACTTC. Translation gives CASSNRKEQYF.

V gene TRBV20-1 combines with J gene TRBJ2-5; D possibly corresponds to TRBD1 (5 bases). CDR1 is DFQATT, CDR2 SNEGSKA, per germline (reference sequence). This CDR3 region has 13 residues. Between the trimmed V and J ends, which lost 3 bases and 5 bases, there was a span of 13 bases. The DNA of the CDR3 is TGCAGTGCTAGGGGCATGGGGCGGGAGACCCAGTACTTC. Amino acids: CSARGMGRETQYF.

As concerns this clonotype: A junction boundary mismatches the germline segment, possibly from a read error. The rearrangement joins TRBV11-2 to TRBJ2-4, with D possibly being TRBD1 (6 bases). The J call could be wrong; TRBJ2-7 is a better fit for the DNA end. Germline V gene sequence: CDR1 SGHAT, CDR2 FQNNGV. The CDR3 length is 14 residues. The CDR3 coding sequence is TGTACCAGCAGCGGCTCGGGACAAGGAAACGAGCAGTACTTC. Amino acid sequence: CTSSGSGQGNEQYF.

This rearrangement joins TRBV5-1 to TRBJ2-7, with 7 positions matching TRBD1. CDR1 is SGHRS, CDR2 YFSETQ, per germline. J lost 3 bases, V lost 4 bases, and 7 bases had no gene match. CDR3 length equals 14 residues. The CDR3 coding sequence is TGCGCCAGCAGCGTGTTTGACAGGGACTACGAGCAGTACTTC. It specifies CASSVFDRDYEQYF.

The chain is built from TRBV11-2 and TRBJ1-1, with TRBD1 matching 10 bases. The CDR3 runs 15 residues. The germline V gene encodes CDR1 SGHAT and CDR2 FQNNGV. V shed 5 bases and J 5 bases; nucleotides not matched to a gene: 8. CDR3 amino acids: CASSTTTGGMTEAFF. The CDR3 region has the DNA TGTGCCAGCAGCACCACGACAGGGGGCATGACTGAAGCTTTCTTT.

V is TRBV7-8 and J is TRBJ2-1; weak D call: TRBD1 (5 bases). CDR1 is SGHVS and CDR2 is FQNEAQ in the germline V gene. The CDR3 covers 12 residues. V lost 3 bases and J 15 bases, leaving 15 bases between the germline ends. The CDR3: CASSFADTTAFF. Here the CDR3 DNA reads TGTGCCAGCAGCTTTGCGGACACCACGGCGTTCTTC. Filled out from reference TRBV7-8 and TRBJ2-1, the complete variable domain reads GAGVSQSPRYKVAKRGQDVALRCDPISGHVSLFWYQQALGQGPEFLTYFQNEAQLDKSGLPSDRFFAERPEGSVSTLKIQRTQQEDSAVYLCASSFADTTAFFGPGTRLTVL.

This sequence joins TRBV7-9 and TRBJ2-7, with D possibly being TRBD2 (5 bases). Germline V CDR1 and CDR2: SEHNR, FQNEAQ (reference sequence). This CDR3 comprises 16 residues. Trimming removed 1 base from V and 6 bases from J, with 19 bases in between. CDR3 region: CASSLELARGVVEQYF. CDR3 sequence (DNA): TGTGCCAGCAGCTTAGAACTTGCTCGGGGAGTTGTCGAGCAGTACTTC.

The sample holds many counts of this clonotype. The chain joins TRBV5-6 to TRBJ2-1, with D perhaps matching TRBD2 (6 bases). The V gene's germline CDR1 is SGHDT and CDR2 YYEEEE. This CDR3 contains 15 residues. With 1 base removed from V and 2 bases from J, the gap between germline ends came to 10 bases. The DNA of the CDR3 is TGTGCCAGCAGCTTGTCATTAGCGGCCTACAATGAGCAGTTCTTC. The encoded protein is CASSLSLAAYNEQFF.

This sequence joins TRBV11-2 and TRBJ2-1; the D call may be TRBD1 or TRBD2 (5 bases each). Trimming left V 5 bases short and J 8 bases short, with 13 bases between. Germline CDR1 and CDR2: SGHAT and FQNNGV. This CDR3 contains 13 residues. The CDR3 DNA sequence: TGTGCCAGCAGCCCGCCGGGGCGCCATGAGCAGTTCTTC. Protein product: CASSPPGRHEQFF. The whole variable domain, filled in from reference TRBV11-2 and TRBJ2-1, reads EAGVAQSPRYKIIEKRQSVAFWCNPISGHATLYWYQQILGQGPKLLIQFQNNGVVDDSQLPKDRFSAERLKGVDSTLKIQPAKLEDSAVYLCASSPPGRHEQFFGPGTRLTVL.

The rearrangement joins TRBV20-1 to TRBJ2-7; D might be TRBD1 (5 bases). The CDR3 length is 15 residues. CDR1 DFQATT and CDR2 SNEGSKA come from the germline V gene (reference sequence). V was shortened by 0 bases and J by 7 bases, with 19 bases between the two germline ends. The CDR3, as DNA: TGCAGTGCTAGAGATCGGCTAGGGGTGTACAATGAGCAGTACTTC. Encoded protein: CSARDRLGVYNEQYF.

Points on this clonotype: It may be a read error: a sequence one base away is much more abundant. This rearrangement joins TRBV29-1 to TRBJ2-7; a weak D match, TRBD2 (5 bases). This CDR3 has 13 amino acids. CDR1 is SQVTM, CDR2 ANQGSEA, per germline. The CDR3 here is CGAFGGRSYEQYF. DNA of the CDR3: TGCGGCGCCTTCGGAGGCCGCTCCTACGAGCAGTACTTC.

The genes are TRBV2 and TRBJ2-3; 7 bases match TRBD2. After removal of 7 bases from V and 4 bases from J, the junction contained 11 bases not matched to a gene. Per germline, CDR1 SNHLY and CDR2 FYNNEI. This CDR3 has 15 residues. The CDR3: CASTLGGKDSDTQYF. DNA of the CDR3: TGTGCCAGCACTTTGGGAGGGAAGGACTCAGATACGCAGTATTTT. The full variable domain, in which reference TRBV2 and TRBJ2-3 provide the parts outside the CDR3, is EPEVTQTPSHQVTQMGQEVILRCVPISNHLYFYWYRQILGQKVEFLVSFYNNEISEKSEIFDDQFSVERPDGSNFTLKIRSTKLEDSAMYFCASTLGGKDSDTQYFGPGTRLTVL.

This clonotype was picked up a small number of times. A much larger clone sits a single nucleotide away, making a read error possible. The CDR3 loop is CASSARLAGREAQYF. The CDR3 bases are TGCGCCAGCAGCGCCCGACTAGCGGGAAGGGAGGCCCAGTACTTC. The rearrangement joins TRBV5-1 to TRBJ2-5, with 11 bases fitting TRBD2. V was clipped by 4 bases and J by 9 bases; unmatched bases: 11. The CDR3 spans 15 residues. Germline CDR1 is SGHRS and CDR2 is YFSETQ.

The chain uses TRBV20-1 and TRBJ2-3, with 13 bases that match TRBD2. This CDR3 spans 15 amino acids. J was trimmed by 7 bases and V by 4 bases; bases with no gene match: 8. The germline gives CDR1 DFQATT, CDR2 SNEGSKA (reference sequence). Here the CDR3 reads CSAIRTSGSPHTQYF. CDR3 coding DNA: TGCAGTGCTATCAGGACTAGCGGGAGCCCACATACGCAGTATTTT.

This sequence joins TRBV7-8 and TRBJ1-5, with TRBD1 matching over 7 bases. Trimming took 1 base from V and 6 from J; bases not matched to a gene: 15. Germline CDR1 is SGHVS and CDR2 is FQNEAQ. The CDR3 has 18 amino acids. The CDR3 sequence: CASSLEPGTVGLVQPQHF. In DNA, the CDR3 is TGTGCCAGCAGCTTAGAGCCCGGGACAGTGGGCCTTGTTCAGCCCCAGCATTTT.

The V and J genes are TRBV7-2 and TRBJ2-1; 9 nucleotides line up with TRBD1. V dropped 7 bases and J dropped 6; count of bases not matched to a gene: 13. Germline CDR1 is SGHTA and CDR2 is FQGNSA. The CDR3 is made up of 16 amino acids. CDR3 nucleotides: TGTGCCAGCACCCTTTGGGGGGACAGGGCGGTCAATGAGCAGTTCTTC. This encodes CASTLWGDRAVNEQFF.

The J gene is TRBJ2-7, the V gene TRBV5-5; 8 bases are shared with TRBD1. CDR1 and CDR2 from the germline V gene are SGHKS and YYEKEE (reference sequence). V gave up 9 bases and J gave up 2 bases; unmatched junction bases: 10. CDR3 length equals 14 residues. CDR3: CATNWGTGPYEQYF. CDR3 sequence (DNA): TGTGCCACCAACTGGGGGACAGGACCCTACGAGCAGTACTTC. The full variable domain, completed using reference TRBV5-5 and TRBJ2-7, is DAGVTQSPTHLIKTRGQQVTLRCSPISGHKSVSWYQQVLGQGPQFIFQYYEKEERGRGNFPDRFSARQFPNYSSELNVNALLLGDSALYLCATNWGTGPYEQYFGPGTRLTVT.

The CDR3 here is CASSPDGTAGTSSSYEQYF. The CDR3 DNA reads as TGTGCCAGCAGCCCCGATGGGACAGCCGGGACTAGTAGCTCCTACGAGCAGTACTTC. This chain links TRBV7-9 with TRBJ2-7; TRBD2 is a possible D gene (8 bases). V was shortened by 5 bases and J by 0 bases, with 26 bases between the two germline ends. This CDR3 region has 19 residues. CDR1 SEHNR and CDR2 FQNEAQ come from the germline V gene (reference sequence).

This clonotype was seen just once. A read error is possible here, since a much larger clone lies one base away. The genes are TRBV5-5 and TRBJ2-1; 7 bases agree with TRBD1. Germline values: CDR1 SGHKS, CDR2 YYEKEE (reference sequence). The CDR3 contains 13 residues. CDR3 sequence (DNA): TGTGCCGGCAGCAGGGACAGAAACAATGAGCAGTTCTTC. This gives the protein CAGSRDRNNEQFF.

This chain joins TRBV20-1 and TRBJ2-7, with a tentative D call TRBD2 (6 bases). The V end lost 6 bases, the J end lost 0 bases, and 15 bases lay between the germline ends. Germline values: CDR1 DFQATT, CDR2 SNEGSKA (reference sequence). The CDR3 consists of 14 residues. CDR3 in DNA: TGCAGTGCGGCGGTCGGGCGGGGCTCCTACGAGCAGTACTTC. It encodes CSAAVGRGSYEQYF.

This clonotype was recorded a few times. V gene TRBV27 combines with J gene TRBJ1-2; TRBD1 matches at 8 bases. Germline assignment: CDR1 MNHEY and CDR2 SMNVEV (reference sequence). The ends lost 5 bases at V and 0 bases at J; junction bases unmatched: 2. The CDR3 has 14 residues. The CDR3 loop is CASSTDRANYGYTF. In DNA form, the CDR3 reads TGTGCCAGCAGTACGGACAGGGCTAACTATGGCTACACCTTC.

The sample holds a few counts of this clonotype. DNA for the CDR3: TGCAGTGCTAGAGATTTACGAGCGGGAGGGACAGATACGCAGTATTTT. This codes for CSARDLRAGGTDTQYF. The genes are TRBV20-1 and TRBJ2-3, with TRBD2 identical over 10 bases. The CDR3 covers 16 residues. Germline V gene lookup returns CDR1 DFQATT and CDR2 SNEGSKA (reference sequence). The V gene end was trimmed by 0 bases and the J gene end by 3 bases; junction bases not matched to a gene: 6.

The chain recombines TRBV20-1 with TRBJ2-6; unclear D gene. Trimming pared 4 bases from V and 2 bases from J, leaving 12 bases between. The CDR3 runs 15 residues. Per germline, CDR1 DFQATT and CDR2 SNEGSKA (reference sequence). The CDR3 nucleotides read TGCAGTGCTACACATGGCAGGACTGGGGCCAACGTCCTGACTTTC. Protein: CSATHGRTGANVLTF.

This clonotype was counted a few times. V gene TRBV29-1 combines with J gene TRBJ2-1; tentatively, D is TRBD1 or TRBD2 (7 bases each). This CDR3 comprises 15 residues. V lost 6 bases to trimming and J lost 8 bases, with 23 bases between them. Germline loops: CDR1 SQVTM, CDR2 ANQGSEA. The CDR3 DNA reads as TGCAGCGTACTCCGACCGGGACAGCGGGGACATGAGCAGTTCTTC. It translates to CSVLRPGQRGHEQFF.

The chain carries TRBV13 and TRBJ2-1; D possibly matches TRBD1 or TRBD2 (5 bases each). CDR1 and CDR2 from the germline V gene are PRHDT and FYEKMQ (reference sequence). V was shortened by 2 bases and J by 8 bases, with 16 bases between the two germline ends. The CDR3 has 15 residues. Here the CDR3 reads CASSLPGTRPHEQFF. In DNA form, the CDR3 reads TGTGCCAGCAGCTTACCCGGGACGCGACCCCATGAGCAGTTCTTC.

This clonotype came up a few times. This rearrangement joins TRBV20-1 to TRBJ1-2; perhaps TRBD1 as D (6 bases). Germline V gives CDR1 DFQATT, CDR2 SNEGSKA (reference sequence). Deletions cut 6 bases from V and 4 bases from J, with 18 bases between. The CDR3 runs to 14 residues. The CDR3 is CSAPAGAVGYGYTF. The CDR3 nucleotides are TGCAGTGCCCCTGCGGGGGCGGTAGGCTATGGCTACACCTTC.